This TCR beta chain comes out of a study of Graves' ophthalmopathy and Graves' hyperthyroidism. Germline V gives CDR1 GTSNPN, CDR2 SVGIG (reference sequence). The CDR3 has 12 residues. The ends were cut back, 2 bases at V and 1 base at J, with 6 bases in the middle. Amplification targeted the TCR beta CDR3 regions, with RNA transcripts as the source material. The workflow started with a first-round RT-PCR run with HTBI primers and then moved on to a second-round multiplex PCR. TCRdb recomputed calls from the multiplex PCR reads with MiXCR, one row per CDR3 protein. The table lists about 500,000 distinct CDR3 sequences, approximately 14% of them singletons, with about 9.4% in the top ten. Every ophthalmopathy donor presented moderate-to-severe activity, CAS ≥3, NOSPECS ≥4 and duration under 3 months. Other autoimmune diseases, uncontrolled infections, pregnancy and lactation each led to patient exclusion.

Findings and caveats of the study: The model predicted progression of ophthalmopathy with a sensitivity of roughly 71%, and its specificity was roughly 77%. The blood repertoire also included most expanded thyroid clonotypes above 0.001 frequency.

This clonotype was seen ten or more times. What it binds is not known. This clonotype originated in a woman aged 25-40 years with Graves' ophthalmopathy. Sequencing was done on a sample of blood. The rearrangement links TRBV30 to TRBJ2-7, with a weak D call TRBD1 (5 bases). The CDR3 spells CAWSRTSYEQYF. CDR3 DNA: TGTGCCTGGAGTCGGACATCCTACGAGCAGTACTTC.